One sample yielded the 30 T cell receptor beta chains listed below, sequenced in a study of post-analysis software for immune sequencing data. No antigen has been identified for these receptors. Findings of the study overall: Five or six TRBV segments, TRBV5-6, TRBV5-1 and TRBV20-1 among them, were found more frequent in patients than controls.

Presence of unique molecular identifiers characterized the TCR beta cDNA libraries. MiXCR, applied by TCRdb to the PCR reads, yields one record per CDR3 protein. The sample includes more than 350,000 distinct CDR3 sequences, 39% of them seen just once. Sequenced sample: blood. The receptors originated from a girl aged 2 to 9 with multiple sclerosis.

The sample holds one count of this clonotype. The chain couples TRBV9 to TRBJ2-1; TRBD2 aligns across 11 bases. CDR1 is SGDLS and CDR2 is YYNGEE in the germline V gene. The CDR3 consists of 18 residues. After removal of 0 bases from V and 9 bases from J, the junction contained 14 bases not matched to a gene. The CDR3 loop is CASSVGPGGLAGRGEQFF. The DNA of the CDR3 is TGTGCCAGCAGCGTAGGACCCGGTGGACTAGCGGGCCGGGGTGAGCAGTTCTTC.

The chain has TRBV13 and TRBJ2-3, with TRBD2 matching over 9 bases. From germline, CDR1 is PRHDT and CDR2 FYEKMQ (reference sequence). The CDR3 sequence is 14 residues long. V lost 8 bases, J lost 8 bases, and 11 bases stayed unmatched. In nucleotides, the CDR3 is TGTGCCAGCCGCCCCCGGACTAGCGAGGGTACGCAGTATTTT. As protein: CASRPRTSEGTQYF.

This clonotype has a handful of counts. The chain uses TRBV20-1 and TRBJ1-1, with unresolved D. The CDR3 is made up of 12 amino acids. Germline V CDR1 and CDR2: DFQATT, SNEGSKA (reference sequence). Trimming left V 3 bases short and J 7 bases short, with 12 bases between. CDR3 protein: CSARAVSDEAFF. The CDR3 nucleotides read TGCAGTGCTAGGGCTGTAAGCGATGAAGCTTTCTTT.

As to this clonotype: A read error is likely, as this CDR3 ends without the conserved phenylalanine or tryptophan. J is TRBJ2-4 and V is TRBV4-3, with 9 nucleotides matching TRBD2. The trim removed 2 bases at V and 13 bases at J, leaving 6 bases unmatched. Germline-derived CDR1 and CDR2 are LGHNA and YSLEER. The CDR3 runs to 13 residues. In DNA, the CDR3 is TGCGCCAGCAGCCAATCTAGCGGGAAAGAGCAGTACGTC. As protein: CASSQSSGKEQYV.

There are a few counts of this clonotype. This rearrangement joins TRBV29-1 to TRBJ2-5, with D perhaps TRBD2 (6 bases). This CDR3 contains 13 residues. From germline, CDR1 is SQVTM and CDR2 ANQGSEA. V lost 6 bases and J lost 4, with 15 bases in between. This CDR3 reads CSVARGLGETQYF. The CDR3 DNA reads TGCAGCGTCGCGCGGGGTCTGGGAGAGACCCAGTACTTC.

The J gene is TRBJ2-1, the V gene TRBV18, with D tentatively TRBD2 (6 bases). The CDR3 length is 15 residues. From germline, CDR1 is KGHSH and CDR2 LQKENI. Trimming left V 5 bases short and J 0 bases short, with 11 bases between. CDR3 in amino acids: CASSAEGSSYNEQFF. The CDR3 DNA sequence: TGTGCCAGCTCAGCGGAGGGTAGCTCCTACAATGAGCAGTTCTTC.

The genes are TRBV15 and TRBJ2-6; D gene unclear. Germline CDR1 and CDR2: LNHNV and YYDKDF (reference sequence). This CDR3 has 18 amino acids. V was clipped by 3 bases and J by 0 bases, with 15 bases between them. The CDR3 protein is CATSRGKDGSSGANVLTF. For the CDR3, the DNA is TGTGCCACCAGCAGGGGAAAGGACGGCAGCTCTGGGGCCAACGTCCTGACTTTC.

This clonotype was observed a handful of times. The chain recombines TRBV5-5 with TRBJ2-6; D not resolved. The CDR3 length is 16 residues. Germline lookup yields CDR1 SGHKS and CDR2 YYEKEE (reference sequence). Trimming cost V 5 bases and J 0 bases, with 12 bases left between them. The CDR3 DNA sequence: TGTGCCAGCAGAAAAGACGGAAACTCTGGGGCCAACGTCCTGACTTTC. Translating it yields CASRKDGNSGANVLTF.

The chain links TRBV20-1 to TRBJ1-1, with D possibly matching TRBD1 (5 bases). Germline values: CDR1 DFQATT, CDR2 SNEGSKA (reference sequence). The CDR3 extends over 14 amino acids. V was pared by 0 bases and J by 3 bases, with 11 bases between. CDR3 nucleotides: TGCAGTGCTAGAGAGCCGGGACGGCACACTGAAGCTTTCTTT. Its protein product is CSAREPGRHTEAFF.

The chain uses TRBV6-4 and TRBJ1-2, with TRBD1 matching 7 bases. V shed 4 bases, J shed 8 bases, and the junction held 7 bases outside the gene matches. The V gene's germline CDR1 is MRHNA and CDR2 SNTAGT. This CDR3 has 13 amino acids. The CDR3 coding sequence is TGTGCCAGCAGTGGCAGACAGGGCGGCGGCTACACCTTC. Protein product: CASSGRQGGGYTF.

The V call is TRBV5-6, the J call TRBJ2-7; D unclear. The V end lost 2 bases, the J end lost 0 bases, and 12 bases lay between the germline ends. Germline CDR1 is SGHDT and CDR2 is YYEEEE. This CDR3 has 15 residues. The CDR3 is CASSLFTVSSYEQYF. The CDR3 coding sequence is TGTGCCAGCAGCTTATTCACAGTTAGCTCCTACGAGCAGTACTTC.

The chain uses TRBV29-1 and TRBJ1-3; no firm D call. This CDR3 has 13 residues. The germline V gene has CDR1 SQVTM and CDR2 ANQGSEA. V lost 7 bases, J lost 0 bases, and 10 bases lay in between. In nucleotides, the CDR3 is TGCAGCGCCCAACAAATCTCTGGAAACACCATATATTTT. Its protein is CSAQQISGNTIYF. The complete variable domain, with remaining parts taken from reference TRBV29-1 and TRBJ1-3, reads SAVISQKPSRDICQRGTSLTIQCQVDSQVTMMFWYRQQPGQSLTLIATANQGSEATYESGFVIDKFPISRPNLTFSTLTVSNMSPEDSSIYLCSAQQISGNTIYFGEGSWLTVV.

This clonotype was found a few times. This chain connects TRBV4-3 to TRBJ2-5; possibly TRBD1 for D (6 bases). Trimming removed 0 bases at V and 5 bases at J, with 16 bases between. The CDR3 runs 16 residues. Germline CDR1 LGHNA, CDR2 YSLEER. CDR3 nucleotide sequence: TGCGCCAGCAGCCAAGATCAAGGCTCAGGGGAGGAGACCCAGTACTTC. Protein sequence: CASSQDQGSGEETQYF.

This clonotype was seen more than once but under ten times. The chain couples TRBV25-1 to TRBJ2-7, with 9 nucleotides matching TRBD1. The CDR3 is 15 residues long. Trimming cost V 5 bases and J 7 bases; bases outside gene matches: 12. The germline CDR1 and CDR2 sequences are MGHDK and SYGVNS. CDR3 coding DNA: TGTGCCAGCAGTCTATCCGGGACAGGGAACAAGGAGCAGTACTTC. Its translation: CASSLSGTGNKEQYF.

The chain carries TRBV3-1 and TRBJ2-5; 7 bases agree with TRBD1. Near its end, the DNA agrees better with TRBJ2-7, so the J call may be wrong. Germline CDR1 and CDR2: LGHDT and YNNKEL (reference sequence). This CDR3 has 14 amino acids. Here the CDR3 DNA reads TGTGCCAGCAGCCAAGAACACAGGGGATACGAGCAGTACTTC. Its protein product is CASSQEHRGYEQYF.

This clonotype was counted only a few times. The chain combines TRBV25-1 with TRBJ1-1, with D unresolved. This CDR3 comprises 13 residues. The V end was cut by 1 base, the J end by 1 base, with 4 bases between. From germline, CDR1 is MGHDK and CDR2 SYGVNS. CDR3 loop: CASSELKNTEAFF. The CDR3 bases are TGTGCCAGCAGTGAATTGAAGAACACTGAAGCTTTCTTT.

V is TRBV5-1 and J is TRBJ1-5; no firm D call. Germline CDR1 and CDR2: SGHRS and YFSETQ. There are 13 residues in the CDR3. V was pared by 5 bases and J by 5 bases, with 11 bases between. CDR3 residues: CASSGGADQPQHF. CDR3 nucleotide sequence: TGCGCCAGCAGTGGCGGAGCGGATCAGCCCCAGCATTTT. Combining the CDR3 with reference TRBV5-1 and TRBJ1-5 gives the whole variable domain KAGVTQTPRYLIKTRGQQVTLSCSPISGHRSVSWYQQTPGQGLQFLFEYFSETQRNKGNFPGRFSGRQFSNSRSEMNVSTLELGDSALYLCASSGGADQPQHFGDGTRLSIL.

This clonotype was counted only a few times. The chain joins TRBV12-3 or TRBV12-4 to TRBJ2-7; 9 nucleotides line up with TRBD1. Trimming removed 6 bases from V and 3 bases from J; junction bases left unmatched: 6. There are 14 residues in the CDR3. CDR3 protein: CASRRGQGSYEQYF. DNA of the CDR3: TGTGCCAGCAGAAGGGGACAGGGAAGCTACGAGCAGTACTTC.

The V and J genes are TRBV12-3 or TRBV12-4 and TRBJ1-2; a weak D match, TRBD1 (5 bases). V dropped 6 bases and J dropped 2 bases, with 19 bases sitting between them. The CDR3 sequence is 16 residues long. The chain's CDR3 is CASSRTPTRDNYGYTF. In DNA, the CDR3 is TGTGCCAGCAGCCGTACTCCCACTCGGGACAACTATGGCTACACCTTC.

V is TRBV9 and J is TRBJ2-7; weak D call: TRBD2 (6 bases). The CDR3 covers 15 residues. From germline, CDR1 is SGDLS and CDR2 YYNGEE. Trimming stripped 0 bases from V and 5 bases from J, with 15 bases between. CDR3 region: CASSVGNLGRHEQYF. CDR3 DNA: TGTGCCAGCAGCGTAGGAAATTTGGGGAGGCACGAGCAGTACTTC.

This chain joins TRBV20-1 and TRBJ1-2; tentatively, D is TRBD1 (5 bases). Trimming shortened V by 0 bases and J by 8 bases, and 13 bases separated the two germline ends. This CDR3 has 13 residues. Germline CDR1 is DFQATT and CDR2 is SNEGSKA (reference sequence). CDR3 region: CSARDEGLRGYTF. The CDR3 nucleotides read TGCAGTGCTAGAGACGAGGGGCTGCGGGGCTACACCTTC.

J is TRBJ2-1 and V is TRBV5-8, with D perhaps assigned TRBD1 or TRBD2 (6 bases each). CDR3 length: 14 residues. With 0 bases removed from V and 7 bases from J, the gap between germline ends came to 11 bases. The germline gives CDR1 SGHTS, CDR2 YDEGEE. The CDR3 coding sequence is TGTGCCAGCAGCTTGGCTACAGGGAGGAATGAGCAGTTCTTC. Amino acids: CASSLATGRNEQFF.

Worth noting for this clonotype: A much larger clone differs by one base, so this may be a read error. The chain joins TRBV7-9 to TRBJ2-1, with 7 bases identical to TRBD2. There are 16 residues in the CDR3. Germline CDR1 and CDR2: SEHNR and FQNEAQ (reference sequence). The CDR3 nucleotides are TGTGCCAGCAGCCCAGGACTAGTGAGCTCCTACAGTGAGCAGTTCTTC. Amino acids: CASSPGLVSSYSEQFF.

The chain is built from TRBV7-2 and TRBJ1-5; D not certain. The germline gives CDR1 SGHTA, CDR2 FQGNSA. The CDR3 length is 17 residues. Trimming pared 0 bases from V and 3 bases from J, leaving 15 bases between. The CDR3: CASSLALVLGINQPQHF. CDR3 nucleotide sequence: TGTGCCAGCAGCTTAGCGCTCGTGTTAGGGATCAATCAGCCCCAGCATTTT.

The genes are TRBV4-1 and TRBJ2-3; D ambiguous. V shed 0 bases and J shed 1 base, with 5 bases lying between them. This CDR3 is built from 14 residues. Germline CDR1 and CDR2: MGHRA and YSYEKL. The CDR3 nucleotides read TGCGCCAGCAGCCAAGAGGCGGGCACAGATACGCAGTATTTT. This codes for CASSQEAGTDTQYF.

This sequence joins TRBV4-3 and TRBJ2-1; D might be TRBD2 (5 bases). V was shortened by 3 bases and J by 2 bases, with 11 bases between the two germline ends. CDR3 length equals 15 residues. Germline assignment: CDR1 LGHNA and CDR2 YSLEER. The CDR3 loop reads CASSQGRFPYNEQFF. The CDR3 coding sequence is TGCGCCAGCAGCCAGGGGAGATTCCCCTACAATGAGCAGTTCTTC.

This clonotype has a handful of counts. The CDR3 DNA is TGCGCCAGCCGGGCACGAGGGGCCTACAATGAGCAGTTCTTC. This gives the protein CASRARGAYNEQFF. J is TRBJ2-1 and V is TRBV5-1; D possibly matches TRBD1 or TRBD2 (5 bases each). The CDR3 covers 14 residues. Germline V gene data show CDR1 as SGHRS and CDR2 as YFSETQ. Deletions cut 7 bases from V and 2 bases from J, with 13 bases between.

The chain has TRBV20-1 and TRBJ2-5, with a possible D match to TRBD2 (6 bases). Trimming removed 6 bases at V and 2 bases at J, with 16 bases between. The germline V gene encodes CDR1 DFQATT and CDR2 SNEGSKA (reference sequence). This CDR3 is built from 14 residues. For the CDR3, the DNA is TGCAGTGCCTCGAAAATTAGCGGACAAGAGACCCAGTACTTC. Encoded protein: CSASKISGQETQYF.

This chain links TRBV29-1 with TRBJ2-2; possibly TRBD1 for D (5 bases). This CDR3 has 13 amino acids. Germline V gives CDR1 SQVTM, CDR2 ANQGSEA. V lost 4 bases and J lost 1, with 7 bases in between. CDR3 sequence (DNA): TGCAGCGTTGTTGGACAGAACACCGGGGAGCTGTTTTTT. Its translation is CSVVGQNTGELFF.

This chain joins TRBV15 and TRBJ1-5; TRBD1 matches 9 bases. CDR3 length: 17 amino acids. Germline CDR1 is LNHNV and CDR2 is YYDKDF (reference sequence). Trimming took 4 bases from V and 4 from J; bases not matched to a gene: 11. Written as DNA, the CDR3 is TGTGCCACCAGCACGTCATCCGGGACAGGGTGGAATCAGCCCCAGCATTTT. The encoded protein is CATSTSSGTGWNQPQHF. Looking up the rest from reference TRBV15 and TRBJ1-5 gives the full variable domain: DAMVIQNPRYQVTQFGKPVTLSCSQTLNHNVMYWYQQKSSQAPKLLFHYYDKDFNNEADTPDNFQSRRPNTSFCFLDIRSPGLGDTAMYLCATSTSSGTGWNQPQHFGDGTRLSIL.